Listed below are T cell receptor beta chains from one sample, sequenced in a study of CD4 T cells in relation to SARS-CoV-2 and coronaviruses. The method was immunoSEQ multiplex PCR; TCRdb's version includes in-frame clones alone and lacks a portion of them. The table lists about 59,000 clones, 75% to 90% of them singletons. Sequenced material: memory CD4+ T cells from PBMCs. The receptor source for this set is a human donor in good health. CDR3s include the opening cysteine and the closing phenylalanine or tryptophan.

CDR3 protein	J gene	V gene
CASSLEPGATYEQYF	TRBJ2-7	TRBV7-9
CASSLEVGNQPQHF	TRBJ1-5	TRBV19
CASTRDSTDTQYF	TRBJ2-3	TRBV7-8
CASSLTPGGGRNTEAFF	TRBJ1-1	TRBV7-8
CASSLTGPVFSKNIQYF	TRBJ2-4	TRBV5-1
CASTQTGGRADTQYF	TRBJ2-3	TRBV19
CASSEGRSGNTIYF	TRBJ1-3	TRBV10-1
CASSKEERTGAEKLFF	TRBJ1-4	TRBV21-1
CASSSRQGLNTGELFF	TRBJ2-2	TRBV7-9
CASRPEGDEQFF	TRBJ2-1	TRBV5-1
CASRIAGGSFQVDRYWNTGELFF	TRBJ2-2	TRBV19
CATSRGDNQPQHF	TRBJ1-5	TRBV24-1
CASLLSGSSDTQYF	TRBJ2-3	TRBV10-1
CASRTGTRGYTF	TRBJ1-2	TRBV12-3/TRBV12-4
CASSLSAETQYF	TRBJ2-5	TRBV7-9
CASSSPGQVSYGYTF	TRBJ1-2	TRBV6-5
CASALTLQGSEQYF	TRBJ2-7	TRBV19
CASSVQGTGRETQYF	TRBJ2-5	TRBV2
CASSVRQGGDSPLHF	TRBJ1-6	TRBV9
CASSIQGRELFF	TRBJ2-2	TRBV7-3
CASRVGTGYNEQFF	TRBJ2-1	TRBV28
CASSYSGQTPNNEQFF	TRBJ2-1	TRBV6-5
CASSVPEVDTQYF	TRBJ2-3	TRBV9
CASSKGQASSYEQYF	TRBJ2-7	TRBV19
CASSPQTGRRGGNQPQHF	TRBJ1-5	TRBV7-2
CASSFAQGAGTQYF	TRBJ2-3	TRBV5-4
CASSSTGGNTEAFF	TRBJ1-1	TRBV5-1
CASSTALAGVETQYF	TRBJ2-5	TRBV5-4
CASSPLSTDTQYF	TRBJ2-3	TRBV14
CASGRGLGYNEQFF	TRBJ2-1	TRBV10-2
CASSRGRSSSYNSPLHF	TRBJ1-6	TRBV27
CASSQDGLKQETQYF	TRBJ2-5	TRBV4-2
CASSFSQVGYTF	TRBJ1-2	TRBV5-6
CASSVVTETGELFF	TRBJ2-2	TRBV9
CASSQGSYEQYF	TRBJ2-7	TRBV3-1/TRBV3-2
CASSLIGTNPGAQYF	TRBJ2-5	TRBV7-2
CASSLGTVSNQPQHF	TRBJ1-5	TRBV7-9
CASSLRENTGELFF	TRBJ2-2	TRBV5-1
CASSIGSGGDSPLHF	TRBJ1-6	TRBV7-9
CASSFGDLNEQFF	TRBJ2-1	TRBV5-4
CASSLGTGVNNSPLHF	TRBJ1-6	TRBV7-2
CATTADGRGTGELFF	TRBJ2-2	TRBV24-1
CASSREGRNQPQHF	TRBJ1-5	TRBV5-1
CASSQADGQSYEQYF	TRBJ2-7	TRBV4-1
CASSVPGAAANYGYTF	TRBJ1-2	TRBV5-4
CASSSRPSDSKQFF	TRBJ2-1	TRBV11-2
CASSSTGTSGGNEQFF	TRBJ2-1	TRBV11-3
CASSLGALGYGYTF	TRBJ1-2	TRBV28
CASSVGRVHQPQHF	TRBJ1-5	TRBV9
CASSPRGQGYYNEQFF	TRBJ2-1	TRBV18
CASSETSGRDLSKPSYNEQFF	TRBJ2-1	TRBV27
CASRDRRFTDTQYF	TRBJ2-3	TRBV6-5
CASSPIQGSNYGYTF	TRBJ1-2	TRBV7-9
CASSESQGALGQYF	TRBJ2-7	TRBV2